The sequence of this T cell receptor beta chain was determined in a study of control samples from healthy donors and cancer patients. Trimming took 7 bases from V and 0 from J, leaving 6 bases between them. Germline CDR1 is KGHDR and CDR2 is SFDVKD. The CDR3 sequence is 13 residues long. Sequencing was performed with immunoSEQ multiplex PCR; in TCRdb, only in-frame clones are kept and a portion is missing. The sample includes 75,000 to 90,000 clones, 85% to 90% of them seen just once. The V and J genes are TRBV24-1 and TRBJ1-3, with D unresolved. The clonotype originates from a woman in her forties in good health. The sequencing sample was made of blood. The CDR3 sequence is CATREFSGNTIYF. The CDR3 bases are TGTGCCACCAGGGAATTCTCTGGAAACACCATATATTTT.